These 12 T cell receptor beta chains came from one sample sequenced in a study of blood T cell repertoires in COVID-19. Measured with immunoSEQ multiplex PCR; TCRdb has only the in-frame clones, and not every one. The repertoire holds 200,000 to 250,000 clones, with around 87% as singletons. The sample taken for sequencing was PBMCs or T cells enriched from blood (not recorded which). These receptors were taken from a woman between 50 and 59 years old who had recovered from COVID-19.

CDR3 loop: CASSPGAAKNIQYF. CDR3 sequence (DNA): TGTGCCAGCAGTCCAGGGGCGGCCAAAAACATTCAGTACTTC. This chain connects TRBV28 to TRBJ2-4; perhaps TRBD1 as D (6 bases). V gave up 5 bases and J gave up 1 base, with 9 bases separating them. The CDR3 consists of 14 residues. Germline CDR1 reads MDHEN; CDR2 reads SYDVKM.

This clone was found a few times. The sample has other DNA sequences that encode this CDR3 too. The J gene is TRBJ2-5, the V gene TRBV5-1; 8 bases are a match to TRBD2. CDR3 size: 13 residues. After removal of 5 bases from V and 5 bases from J, the junction contained 5 bases not matched to a gene. Per germline, CDR1 SGHRS and CDR2 YFSETQ. CDR3 sequence (DNA): TGCGCCAGCAGGCTAGCGGGTCAGGAGACCCAGTACTTC. Protein: CASRLAGQETQYF.

This clone was seen a handful of times. The chain joins TRBV10-3 to TRBJ1-2; 9 nucleotides match TRBD1. Trimming took 4 bases from V and 3 from J; bases not matched to a gene: 3. This CDR3 spans 14 amino acids. Per the germline V gene, CDR1 is ENHRY and CDR2 is SYGVKD. CDR3 amino acids: CAISGRDRDYGYTF. In DNA, the CDR3 is TGTGCCATCAGTGGTAGGGACAGGGACTATGGCTACACCTTC.

The gene calls are TRBV5-4 and TRBJ2-7; 10 positions match TRBD1. The CDR3 is 15 amino acids. Losses at the gene ends were 3 bases for V and 3 bases for J; bases not matched to a gene: 6. Germline values: CDR1 SGHNT, CDR2 YYREEE (reference sequence). The chain's CDR3 is CASSSQTGGFYEQYF. The CDR3 DNA follows: TGTGCCAGCAGCTCGCAGACAGGGGGCTTCTACGAGCAGTACTTC.

This chain uses TRBV7-9 with TRBJ1-1; the match to TRBD1 covers 7 bases. Germline V gives CDR1 SEHNR, CDR2 FQNEAQ (reference sequence). The CDR3 extends over 14 amino acids. The J segment lost 1 base and the V segment lost 3 bases, leaving 2 bases of the junction unmatched. CDR3 residues: CASSLGQTNTEAFF. The CDR3 coding sequence is TGTGCCAGCAGCTTGGGACAGACGAACACTGAAGCTTTCTTT.

This clone was recorded once. The chain uses TRBV6-5 and TRBJ1-5, with 7 bases lining up with TRBD1. Germline loops: CDR1 MNHEY, CDR2 SVGAGI. The length of the CDR3 is 14 residues. Trimming at V came to 6 bases and at J to 5 bases, leaving 7 bases not matched to a gene. The CDR3 protein is CASSDRVGHQPQHF. In DNA form, the CDR3 reads TGTGCCAGCAGCGACAGGGTGGGTCATCAGCCCCAGCATTTT.

The V and J genes are TRBV19 and TRBJ2-5; TRBD1 aligns across 7 bases. Trimming removed 3 bases from V and 4 bases from J; junction bases left unmatched: 8. CDR1 is LNHDA and CDR2 is SQIVND in the germline V gene (reference sequence). The CDR3 is made up of 15 amino acids. This CDR3 is CASSIINRGGETQYF. Written as DNA, the CDR3 is TGTGCCAGTAGTATCATTAACAGGGGTGGAGAGACCCAGTACTTC. Complete variable domain (other parts from reference TRBV19 and TRBJ2-5): DGGITQSPKYLFRKEGQNVTLSCEQNLNHDAMYWYRQDPGQGLRLIYYSQIVNDFQKGDIAEGYSVSREKKESFPLTVTSAQKNPTAFYLCASSIINRGGETQYFGPGTRLLVL.

The chain has TRBV28 and TRBJ2-3; D unclear. The germline V and J ends were trimmed by 5 bases and 3 bases, with 9 bases remaining between them. This CDR3 is 13 amino acids long. The germline V gene encodes CDR1 MDHEN and CDR2 SYDVKM. CDR3 bases: TGTGCCAGCAGTCCCACCCAGACAGATACGCAGTATTTT. This translates into CASSPTQTDTQYF.

This clone was seen a few times. V gene TRBV3-1 (or the pseudogene TRBV3-2) combines with J gene TRBJ1-2, with D perhaps matching TRBD1 (5 bases). Germline V gene lookup returns CDR1 LGHDT and CDR2 YNNKEL (reference sequence). This CDR3 region has 15 residues. Trimming cost V 4 bases and J 4 bases, with 16 bases left between them. In nucleotides, the CDR3 is TGTGCCAGCAGCCCAGGGTTGCAACGGCGCTATGGCTACACCTTC. The encoded protein is CASSPGLQRRYGYTF.

The rearrangement links TRBV20-1 to TRBJ2-7; TRBD2 matches at 7 bases. This CDR3 contains 11 residues. J gave up 3 bases and V 8 bases, and 4 bases lay outside the gene matches. The germline CDR1 and CDR2 sequences are DFQATT and SNEGSKA (reference sequence). The CDR3 spells CSLAGYYEQYF. As DNA, the CDR3 is TGCAGTTTAGCGGGCTACTACGAGCAGTACTTC.

This sequence joins TRBV11-3 and TRBJ2-1; maybe TRBD2 (6 bases). Germline V gene sequence: CDR1 SGHNT, CDR2 YENEEA. The CDR3 spans 15 residues. V dropped 1 base and J dropped 5 bases, with 12 bases sitting between them. The CDR3 reads CASSLGPSANNEQFF. CDR3 nucleotide sequence: TGTGCCAGCAGCTTAGGGCCTAGCGCAAACAATGAGCAGTTCTTC.

V and J are TRBV6-5 and TRBJ1-1; D might be TRBD1 (5 bases). CDR3 length: 13 residues. V was shortened by 7 bases and J by 1 base, with 10 bases between the two germline ends. Per germline, CDR1 MNHEY and CDR2 SVGAGI. DNA for the CDR3: TGTGCCAGCAACCAAGACAGGAACACTGAAGCTTTCTTT. Its translation: CASNQDRNTEAFF.